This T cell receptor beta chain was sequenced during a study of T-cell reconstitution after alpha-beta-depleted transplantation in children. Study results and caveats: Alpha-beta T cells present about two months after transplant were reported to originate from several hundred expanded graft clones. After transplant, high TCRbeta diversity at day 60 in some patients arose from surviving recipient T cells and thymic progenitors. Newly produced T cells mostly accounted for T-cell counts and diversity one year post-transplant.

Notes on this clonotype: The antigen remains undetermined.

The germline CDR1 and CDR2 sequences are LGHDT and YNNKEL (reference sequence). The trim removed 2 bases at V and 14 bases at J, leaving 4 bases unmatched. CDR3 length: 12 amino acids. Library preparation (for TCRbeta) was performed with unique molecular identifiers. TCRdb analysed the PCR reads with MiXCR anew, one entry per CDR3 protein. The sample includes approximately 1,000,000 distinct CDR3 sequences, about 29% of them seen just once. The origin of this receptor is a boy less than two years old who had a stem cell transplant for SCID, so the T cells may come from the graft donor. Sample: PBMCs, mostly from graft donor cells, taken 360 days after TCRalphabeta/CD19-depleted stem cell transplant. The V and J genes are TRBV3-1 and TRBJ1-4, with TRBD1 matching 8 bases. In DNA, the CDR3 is TGTGCCAGCAGCCAACGGGACAGGCTTCTGTTTTTT. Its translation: CASSQRDRLLFF. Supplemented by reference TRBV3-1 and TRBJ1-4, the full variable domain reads DTAVSQTPKYLVTQMGNDKSIKCEQNLGHDTMYWYKQDSKKFLKIMFSYNNKELIINETVPNRFSPKSPDKAHLNLHINSLELGDSAVYFCASSQRDRLLFFGSGTQLSVL.